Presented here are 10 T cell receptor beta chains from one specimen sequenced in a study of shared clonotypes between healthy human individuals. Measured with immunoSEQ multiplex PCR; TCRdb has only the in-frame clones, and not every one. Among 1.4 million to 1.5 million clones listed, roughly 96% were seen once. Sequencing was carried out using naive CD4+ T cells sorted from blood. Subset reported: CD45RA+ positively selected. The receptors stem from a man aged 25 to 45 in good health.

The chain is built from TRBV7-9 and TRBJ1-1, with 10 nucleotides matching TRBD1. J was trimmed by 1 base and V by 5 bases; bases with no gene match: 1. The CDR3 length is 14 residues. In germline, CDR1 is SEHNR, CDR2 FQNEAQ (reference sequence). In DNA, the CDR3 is TGTGCCAGCAGCCGGGACAGGGGGAACACTGAAGCTTTCTTT. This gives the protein CASSRDRGNTEAFF. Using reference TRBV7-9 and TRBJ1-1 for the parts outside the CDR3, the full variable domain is DTGVSQNPRHKITKRGQNVTFRCDPISEHNRLYWYRQTLGQGPEFLTYFQNEAQLEKSRLLSDRFSAERPKGSFSTLEIQRTEQGDSAMYLCASSRDRGNTEAFFGQGTRLTVV.

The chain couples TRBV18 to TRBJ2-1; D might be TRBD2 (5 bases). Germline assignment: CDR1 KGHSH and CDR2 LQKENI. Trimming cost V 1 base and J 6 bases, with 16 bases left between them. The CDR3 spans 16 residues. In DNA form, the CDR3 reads TGTGCCAGCTCACCACTAAGCGGATCAAAGGGCAATGAGCAGTTCTTC. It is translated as CASSPLSGSKGNEQFF.

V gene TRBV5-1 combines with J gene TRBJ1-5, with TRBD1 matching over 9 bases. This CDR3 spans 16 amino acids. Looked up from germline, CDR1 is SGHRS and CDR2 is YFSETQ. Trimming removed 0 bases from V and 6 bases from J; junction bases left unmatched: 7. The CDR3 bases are TGCGCCAGCAGCTTGGACGGGACAGGGAGGGGTCAGCCCCAGCATTTT. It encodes CASSLDGTGRGQPQHF.

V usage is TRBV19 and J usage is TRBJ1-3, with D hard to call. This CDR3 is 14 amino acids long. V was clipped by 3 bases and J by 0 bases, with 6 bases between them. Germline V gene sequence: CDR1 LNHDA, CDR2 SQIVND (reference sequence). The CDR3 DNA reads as TGTGCCAGTAGTATGGGGTCCTCTGGAAACACCATATATTTT. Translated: CASSMGSSGNTIYF.

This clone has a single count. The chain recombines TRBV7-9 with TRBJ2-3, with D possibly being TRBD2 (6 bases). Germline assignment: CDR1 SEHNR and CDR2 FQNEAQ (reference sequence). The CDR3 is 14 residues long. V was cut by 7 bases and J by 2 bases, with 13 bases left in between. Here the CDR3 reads CASTLGGNTDTQYF. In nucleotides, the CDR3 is TGTGCCAGCACCCTCGGGGGAAACACAGATACGCAGTATTTT.

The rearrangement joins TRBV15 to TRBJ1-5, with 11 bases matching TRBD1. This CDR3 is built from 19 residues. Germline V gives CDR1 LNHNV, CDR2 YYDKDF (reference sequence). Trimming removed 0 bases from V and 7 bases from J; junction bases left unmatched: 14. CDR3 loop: CATSRDWQGLGQGGQPQHF. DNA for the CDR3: TGTGCCACCAGCAGAGATTGGCAGGGGTTGGGACAGGGGGGCCAGCCCCAGCATTTT.

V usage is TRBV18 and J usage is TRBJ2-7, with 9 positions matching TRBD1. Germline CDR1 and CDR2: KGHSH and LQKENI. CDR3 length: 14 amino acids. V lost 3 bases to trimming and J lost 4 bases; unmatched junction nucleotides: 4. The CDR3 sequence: CASSPWTGEYEQYF. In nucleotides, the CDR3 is TGTGCCAGCTCACCTTGGACAGGGGAATACGAGCAGTACTTC. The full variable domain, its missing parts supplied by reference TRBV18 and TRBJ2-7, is NAGVMQNPRHLVRRRGQEARLRCSPMKGHSHVYWYRQLPEEGLKFMVYLQKENIIDESGMPKERFSAEFPKEGPSILRIQQVVRGDSAAYFCASSPWTGEYEQYFGPGTRLTVT.

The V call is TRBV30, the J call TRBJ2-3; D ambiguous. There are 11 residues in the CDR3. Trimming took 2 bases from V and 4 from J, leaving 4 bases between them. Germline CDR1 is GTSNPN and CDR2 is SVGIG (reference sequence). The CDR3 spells CAWSQADTQYF. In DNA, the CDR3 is TGTGCCTGGAGTCAGGCAGATACGCAGTATTTT.

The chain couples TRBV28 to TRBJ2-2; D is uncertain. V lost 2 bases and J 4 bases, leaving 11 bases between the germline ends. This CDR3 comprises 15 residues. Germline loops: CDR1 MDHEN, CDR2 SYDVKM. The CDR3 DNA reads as TGTGCCAGCAGTTTACGTTTCCGGGCCACCGGGGAGCTGTTTTTT. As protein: CASSLRFRATGELFF.

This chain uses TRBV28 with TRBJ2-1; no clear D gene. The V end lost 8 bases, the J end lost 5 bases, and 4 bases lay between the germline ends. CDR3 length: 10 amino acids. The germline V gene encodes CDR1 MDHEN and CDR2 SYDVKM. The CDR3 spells CASGNNEQFF. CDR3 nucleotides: TGTGCCAGCGGCAACAATGAGCAGTTCTTC.